These 15 T cell receptor beta chains came from one sample sequenced in a study of T cells after yellow fever vaccination. Using its own MiXCR run on the 5' RACE reads, TCRdb lists one record per CDR3 protein. The sample holds about 340,000 distinct CDR3 sequences, around an eighth seen once. Sequences were derived from CD4+ T cells sorted from PBMCs, sampled 15 days after the yellow fever booster vaccination. The source of these receptors is a man aged 18-30 years who received the YFV17D yellow fever vaccine.

In its sample, this clonotype was seen a few times. V gene TRBV27 combines with J gene TRBJ2-7, with D hard to call. The CDR3 runs to 14 residues. V lost 5 bases and J lost 2, with 13 bases in between. Germline V gives CDR1 MNHEY, CDR2 SMNVEV (reference sequence). For the CDR3, the DNA is TGTGCCAGCAGTCCGCAGGCCGTTCCCTACGAGCAGTACTTC. Its translation is CASSPQAVPYEQYF.

In nucleotides, the CDR3 is TGTGCCACCAGTGATTCTCATGACAGGGGCACCGGGGAGCTGTTTTTT. Its translation is CATSDSHDRGTGELFF. The chain couples TRBV24-1 to TRBJ2-2; TRBD1 aligns across 8 bases. Germline assignment: CDR1 KGHDR and CDR2 SFDVKD. This CDR3 has 16 residues. Trimming removed 2 bases from V and 4 bases from J; junction bases left unmatched: 5.

V gene TRBV4-3 combines with J gene TRBJ1-4; possibly TRBD1 for D (6 bases). Trimming stripped 3 bases from V and 8 bases from J, with 16 bases between. Germline assignment: CDR1 LGHNA and CDR2 YSLEER. The CDR3 covers 15 residues. CDR3 nucleotide sequence: TGCGCCAGCAGCCAGGGGGGCAGGGGAGTCGAAAAACTGTTTTTT. Amino acid sequence: CASSQGGRGVEKLFF.

This chain connects TRBV6-5 to TRBJ1-2, with D possibly TRBD1 on 6 matching bases. The CDR3 is 13 residues long. Per the germline V gene, CDR1 is MNHEY and CDR2 is SVGAGI. V lost 7 bases, J lost 8 bases, and 17 bases lay in between. CDR3 residues: CASTNLAGVGYTF. For the CDR3, the DNA is TGTGCCAGCACCAACCTCGCAGGGGTCGGCTACACCTTC.

Only a few counts were recorded for this clonotype. The genes are TRBV20-1 and TRBJ2-1, with D unclear. CDR1 DFQATT and CDR2 SNEGSKA come from the germline V gene (reference sequence). This CDR3 comprises 11 residues. Trimming shortened V by 5 bases and J by 2 bases, and 4 bases separated the two germline ends. The CDR3 DNA follows: TGCAGTGCTCCCCCCTACAATGAGCAGTTCTTC. The encoded protein is CSAPPYNEQFF.

This clonotype was seen at least ten times. The chain uses TRBV4-2 and TRBJ2-7; 7 bases agree with TRBD1. V shed 0 bases, J shed 3 bases, and the junction held 5 bases outside the gene matches. The CDR3 spans 15 residues. Germline V CDR1 and CDR2: LGHNA, YNFKEQ. The CDR3 coding sequence is TGTGCCAGCAGCCAAGACCGCTACAGGGGCTACGAGCAGTACTTC. Translation gives CASSQDRYRGYEQYF.

In its sample, this clonotype was seen many times. The genes are TRBV14 and TRBJ2-5; D gene unclear. Germline CDR1 reads SGHDN; CDR2 reads FVKESK. This CDR3 comprises 13 residues. Trimming left V 0 bases short and J 2 bases short, with 4 bases between. The CDR3 DNA follows: TGTGCCAGCAGCCAAGACTGGCAAGAGACCCAGTACTTC. It translates to CASSQDWQETQYF. Filled out from reference TRBV14 and TRBJ2-5, the complete variable domain reads EAGVTQFPSHSVIEKGQTVTLRCDPISGHDNLYWYRRVMGKEIKFLLHFVKESKQDESGMPNNRFLAERTGGTYSTLKVQPAELEDSGVYFCASSQDWQETQYFGPGTRLLVL.

This clonotype turned up a few times. The chain has TRBV20-1 and TRBJ1-2; no firm D call. V was trimmed by 4 bases and J by 2 bases, leaving 8 bases between them. The CDR3 is 12 residues long. Germline CDR1 DFQATT, CDR2 SNEGSKA (reference sequence). The CDR3 spells CSANVENYGYTF. CDR3 bases: TGCAGTGCTAACGTGGAGAACTATGGCTACACCTTC.

The chain couples TRBV6-1 to TRBJ2-5; no clear D. Trimming took 0 bases from V and 5 from J, leaving 7 bases between them. Germline-derived CDR1 and CDR2 are MNHNS and SASEGT. This CDR3 spans 13 amino acids. For the CDR3, the DNA is TGTGCCAGCAGTGAAGCCTCCCGGGAGACCCAGTACTTC. Protein sequence: CASSEASRETQYF.

The chain recombines TRBV5-1 with TRBJ2-3; tentative D call: TRBD1 (5 bases). Germline CDR1 SGHRS, CDR2 YFSETQ. The CDR3 consists of 15 residues. With 0 bases removed from V and 5 bases from J, the gap between germline ends came to 13 bases. The CDR3, as DNA: TGCGCCAGCAGCTTGGGATTAGGGGCTGGAGATACGCAGTATTTT. It specifies CASSLGLGAGDTQYF.

This clonotype was found many times. The CDR3 sequence: CASSSRQGTANSPLHF. In DNA, the CDR3 is TGTGCCAGCAGCTCAAGACAGGGAACCGCTAATTCACCCCTCCACTTT. The rearrangement joins TRBV7-2 to TRBJ1-6, with 7 bases matching TRBD1. The CDR3 consists of 16 residues. Germline-derived CDR1 and CDR2 are SGHTA and FQGNSA. Germline trimming cut 4 bases from V and 6 bases from J; bases unmatched to any gene: 9.

The V and J genes are TRBV27 and TRBJ2-2; D not certain. V gave up 3 bases and J gave up 6 bases, with 11 bases separating them. This CDR3 is built from 14 residues. Germline lookup yields CDR1 MNHEY and CDR2 SMNVEV (reference sequence). In DNA form, the CDR3 reads TGTGCCAGCAGTTTGTCGGTGGAACCCGGGGAGCTGTTTTTT. Translation: CASSLSVEPGELFF.

The V and J genes are TRBV5-5 and TRBJ1-6; no firm D call. Germline loops: CDR1 SGHKS, CDR2 YYEKEE (reference sequence). The CDR3 is 16 amino acids. V was cut by 4 bases and J by 9 bases, with 20 bases left in between. In nucleotides, the CDR3 is TGTGCCAGCAGCCCACCCGGCGACCGACTCGTTTCACCCCTCCACTTT. Translation gives CASSPPGDRLVSPLHF.

The V and J genes are TRBV9 and TRBJ2-2; D is ambiguous. The V end was cut by 2 bases, the J end by 3 bases, with 11 bases between. The CDR3 extends over 15 amino acids. CDR1 is SGDLS, CDR2 YYNGEE, per germline. CDR3 bases: TGTGCCAGCAGCGTGATGGAACTGTACACCGGGGAGCTGTTTTTT. Translation: CASSVMELYTGELFF. The variable domain in full, with the rest retrieved from reference TRBV9 and TRBJ2-2, is DSGVTQTPKHLITATGQRVTLRCSPRSGDLSVYWYQQSLDQGLQFLIQYYNGEERAKGNILERFSAQQFPDLHSELNLSSLELGDSALYFCASSVMELYTGELFFGEGSRLTVL.

This clonotype has more than one count but fewer than ten. The rearrangement uses TRBV28 and TRBJ2-3; no definite D call. This CDR3 comprises 14 residues. Per the germline V gene, CDR1 is MDHEN and CDR2 is SYDVKM. The ends were cut back, 4 bases at V and 4 bases at J, with 12 bases in the middle. The DNA of the CDR3 is TGTGCCAGCAGTTCCCCCGGGCAGGCAGATACGCAGTATTTT. Residues: CASSSPGQADTQYF. Filled out from reference TRBV28 and TRBJ2-3, the complete variable domain reads DVKVTQSSRYLVKRTGEKVFLECVQDMDHENMFWYRQDPGLGLRLIYFSYDVKMKEKGDIPEGYSVSREKKERFSLILESASTNQTSMYLCASSSPGQADTQYFGPGTRLTVL.